The entry below gives a single TCR beta chain sequence along with its context. The data originate from a study of blood T cell repertoires in COVID-19. In the study overall: The United States, Italy and Spain provided the acute and convalescent COVID-19 samples. T cells, B-cell-depleted T cells, or PBMCs provided the cDNA or gDNA that served as material.

Source study methods: Estimated nucleated cell counts came from reference gene primer amplification. The protocol was immunoSEQ multiplex PCR, while the TCRdb copy is restricted to in-frame clones and leaves out a portion. V and J calls and clone size are as listed in that table; D and trimming were resolved from the DNA. The table records some 120,000 clones, 60% to 80% of them present only once. Deletions cut 7 bases from V and 2 bases from J, with 12 bases between. The CDR3 is 13 residues long. Looked up from germline, CDR1 is LNHDA and CDR2 is SQIVND (reference sequence). The V and J genes are TRBV19 and TRBJ2-7; D perhaps matches TRBD1 (5 bases). Sequenced sample: peripheral blood. The source of this sequence is a human donor in a cohort sampled during active COVID-19. The chain's CDR3 is CASKNTDTYEQYF. CDR3 DNA: TGTGCCAGTAAAAACACGGACACCTACGAGCAGTACTTC. The whole variable domain, filled in from reference TRBV19 and TRBJ2-7, reads DGGITQSPKYLFRKEGQNVTLSCEQNLNHDAMYWYRQDPGQGLRLIYYSQIVNDFQKGDIAEGYSVSREKKESFPLTVTSAQKNPTAFYLCASKNTDTYEQYFGPGTRLTVT.